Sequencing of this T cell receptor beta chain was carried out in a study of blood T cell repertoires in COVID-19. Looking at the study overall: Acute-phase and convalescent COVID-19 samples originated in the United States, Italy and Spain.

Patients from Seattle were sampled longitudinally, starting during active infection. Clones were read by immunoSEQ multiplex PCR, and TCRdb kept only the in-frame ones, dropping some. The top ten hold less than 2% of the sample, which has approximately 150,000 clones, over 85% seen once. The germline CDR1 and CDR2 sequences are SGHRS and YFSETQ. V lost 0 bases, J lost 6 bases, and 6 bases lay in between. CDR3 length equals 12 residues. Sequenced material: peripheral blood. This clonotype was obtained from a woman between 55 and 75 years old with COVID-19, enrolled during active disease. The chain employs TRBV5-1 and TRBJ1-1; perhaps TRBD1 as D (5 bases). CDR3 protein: CASSLEGAEAFF. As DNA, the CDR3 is TGCGCCAGCAGCTTGGAAGGGGCTGAAGCTTTCTTT.